This is a list of T cell receptor beta chains from one sample in a study of human T cells and chemical hapten exposure. From the RACE reads, TCRdb called clonotypes with MiXCR, one entry per CDR3 protein. The table has 30,000 to 40,000 distinct CDR3 sequences, roughly 5% seen once. The sample taken for sequencing was whole blood. The origin of the receptors is a human donor in good health. Some clones in this sample may be carry-over from other donors' samples. CDR3s include the opening cysteine and the closing phenylalanine or tryptophan. The order of the fields is CDR3 length, J gene, D gene, V gene, clone size, CDR3 DNA, CDR3 protein. The D gene is left open where the match is weak. Only part of the rows carry a size: once, few, many, or a class if the clone is expanded.

cdr3_length: 14
j_call: TRBJ2-7
d_call: TRBD2
v_call: TRBV12-3/TRBV12-4
clone_size: few
cdr3_nt: TGTGCCAGCAGTTATGGACTAGCGTTCTACGAGCAGTACTTC
cdr3_aa: CASSYGLAFYEQYF

cdr3_length: 13
j_call: TRBJ2-7
d_call: NA
v_call: TRBV6-2/TRBV6-3
clone_size: NA
cdr3_nt: TGTGCCAGCAGTTACGCCGGAACCTACGAGCAGTACTTC
cdr3_aa: CASSYAGTYEQYF

cdr3_length: 14
j_call: TRBJ1-5
d_call: NA
v_call: TRBV11-2
clone_size: few
cdr3_nt: TGTGCCAGCAGCTTAGTAGGTCCTAATCAGCCCCAGCATTTT
cdr3_aa: CASSLVGPNQPQHF

cdr3_length: 15
j_call: TRBJ2-7
d_call: TRBD2
v_call: TRBV7-2
clone_size: many
cdr3_nt: TGTGCCAGCAGTTCTAGCGGGACTACCTCCTACGAGCAGTACTTC
cdr3_aa: CASSSSGTTSYEQYF

cdr3_length: 15
j_call: TRBJ2-7
d_call: TRBD2
v_call: TRBV28
clone_size: NA
cdr3_nt: TGTGCCAGCAGTCCGTCGCGACTAGCGGCCTACGAGCAGTACTTC
cdr3_aa: CASSPSRLAAYEQYF

cdr3_length: 9
j_call: TRBJ1-2
d_call: NA
v_call: TRBV25-1
clone_size: many
cdr3_nt: TGTGCCAGCAGTGGACATTACACCTTC
cdr3_aa: CASSGHYTF

cdr3_length: 12
j_call: TRBJ1-1
d_call: NA
v_call: TRBV28
clone_size: NA
cdr3_nt: TGTGCCAGCAGTTTAACGGAAGATGAAGCTTTCTTT
cdr3_aa: CASSLTEDEAFF

cdr3_length: 16
j_call: TRBJ1-4
d_call: NA
v_call: TRBV15
clone_size: many
cdr3_nt: TGTGCCACCAGCAGAGATGGGGACGTGGTGGGTGAAAAACTGTTTTTT
cdr3_aa: CATSRDGDVVGEKLFF

cdr3_length: 15
j_call: TRBJ2-7
d_call: NA
v_call: TRBV4-3
clone_size: many
cdr3_nt: TGCGCCAGCAGCCCTGGCCCTGTAACTACCTACGAGCAGTACTTC
cdr3_aa: CASSPGPVTTYEQYF

cdr3_length: 13
j_call: TRBJ1-5
d_call: NA
v_call: TRBV2
clone_size: many
cdr3_nt: TGTGCCAGCAGTGCTCTTAGCAATCAGCCCCAGCATTTT
cdr3_aa: CASSALSNQPQHF

cdr3_length: 12
j_call: TRBJ2-5
d_call: TRBD1
v_call: TRBV6-2/TRBV6-3
clone_size: many
cdr3_nt: TGTGCCAGCGGAACAGGGGGAGAGACCCAGTACTTC
cdr3_aa: CASGTGGETQYF

cdr3_length: 17
j_call: TRBJ2-1
d_call: NA
v_call: TRBV7-2
clone_size: many
cdr3_nt: TGTGCCAGCAGCTTAAGACCCGGGACTGGGTCGGAGGGTGAGCAGTTCTTC
cdr3_aa: CASSLRPGTGSEGEQFF

cdr3_length: 15
j_call: TRBJ2-1
d_call: TRBD2
v_call: TRBV20-1
clone_size: many
cdr3_nt: TGCAGTGCCGATTCTGTAGCGGGAGTCGTGGATGAGCAGTTCTTC
cdr3_aa: CSADSVAGVVDEQFF

cdr3_length: 13
j_call: TRBJ2-1
d_call: NA
v_call: TRBV12-3/TRBV12-4
clone_size: many
cdr3_nt: TGTGCCAGCACGAGGGAACGCCACAATGAGCAGTTCTTC
cdr3_aa: CASTRERHNEQFF

cdr3_length: 14
j_call: TRBJ2-7
d_call: TRBD1
v_call: TRBV29-1
clone_size: many
cdr3_nt: TGCAGCGTCACTTTCCGGACAGGGGTTGACGAGCAGTACTTC
cdr3_aa: CSVTFRTGVDEQYF

cdr3_length: 11
j_call: TRBJ2-3
d_call: NA
v_call: TRBV10-3
clone_size: many
cdr3_nt: TGTGCCATCTCGGCGTTCGATACGCAGTATTTT
cdr3_aa: CAISAFDTQYF

cdr3_length: 12
j_call: TRBJ2-5
d_call: NA
v_call: TRBV18
clone_size: medium-sized
cdr3_nt: TGTGCCAGCTCACCTGAGATGGAGACCCAGTACTTC
cdr3_aa: CASSPEMETQYF

cdr3_length: 15
j_call: TRBJ2-1
d_call: NA
v_call: TRBV7-2
clone_size: many
cdr3_nt: TGTGCCAGCAGCTTAGAGGCTAGCTCCTACAATGAGCAGTTCTTC
cdr3_aa: CASSLEASSYNEQFF

cdr3_length: 14
j_call: TRBJ2-7
d_call: TRBD1
v_call: TRBV2
clone_size: many
cdr3_nt: TGTGCCAGCAGTTTGACAGGGTCTTTCTACGAGCAGTACTTC
cdr3_aa: CASSLTGSFYEQYF

cdr3_length: 13
j_call: TRBJ2-1
d_call: TRBD2
v_call: TRBV7-2
clone_size: many
cdr3_nt: TGTGCCAGCAGCTCTAGACTAGCTAATGAGCAGTTCTTC
cdr3_aa: CASSSRLANEQFF

cdr3_length: 18
j_call: TRBJ2-7
d_call: TRBD1
v_call: TRBV27
clone_size: many
cdr3_nt: TGTGCCAGCAGTTTATTTAGCTTGGCCGGGGACAGGGGTGCCGAGCAGTACTTC
cdr3_aa: CASSLFSLAGDRGAEQYF

cdr3_length: 13
j_call: TRBJ2-6
d_call: NA
v_call: TRBV30
clone_size: NA
cdr3_nt: TGTGCCTGGAGTGTGGCTGGGGCCAACGTCCTGACTTTC
cdr3_aa: CAWSVAGANVLTF

cdr3_length: 13
j_call: TRBJ2-5
d_call: NA
v_call: TRBV18
clone_size: few
cdr3_nt: TGTGCCAGCTCAGGTTTGGGACAAGAGACCCAGTACTTC
cdr3_aa: CASSGLGQETQYF

cdr3_length: 16
j_call: TRBJ1-1
d_call: TRBD1
v_call: TRBV27
clone_size: many
cdr3_nt: TGTGCCAGCAGTCCGAAGCCGACAGGGGCGAACACTGAAGCTTTCTTT
cdr3_aa: CASSPKPTGANTEAFF

cdr3_length: 15
j_call: TRBJ2-7
d_call: NA
v_call: TRBV12-3/TRBV12-4
clone_size: few
cdr3_nt: TGTGCCAGCAGTTTAGGGTCCGGATACCCCCACGAGCAGTACTTC
cdr3_aa: CASSLGSGYPHEQYF

cdr3_length: 12
j_call: TRBJ2-5
d_call: NA
v_call: TRBV12-3/TRBV12-4
clone_size: few
cdr3_nt: TGTGCCAGCAGTTCACCGGGGGAGACCCAGTACTTC
cdr3_aa: CASSSPGETQYF

cdr3_length: 16
j_call: TRBJ1-1
d_call: TRBD1
v_call: TRBV6-2/TRBV6-3
clone_size: many
cdr3_nt: TGTGCCAGCCATCGGACAGGGGTAGGTCTGAACACTGAAGCTTTCTTT
cdr3_aa: CASHRTGVGLNTEAFF

cdr3_length: 13
j_call: TRBJ2-1
d_call: NA
v_call: TRBV7-2
clone_size: few
cdr3_nt: TGTGCCAGCAGCCCCGGCGGGTGGAATGAGCAGTTCTTC
cdr3_aa: CASSPGGWNEQFF